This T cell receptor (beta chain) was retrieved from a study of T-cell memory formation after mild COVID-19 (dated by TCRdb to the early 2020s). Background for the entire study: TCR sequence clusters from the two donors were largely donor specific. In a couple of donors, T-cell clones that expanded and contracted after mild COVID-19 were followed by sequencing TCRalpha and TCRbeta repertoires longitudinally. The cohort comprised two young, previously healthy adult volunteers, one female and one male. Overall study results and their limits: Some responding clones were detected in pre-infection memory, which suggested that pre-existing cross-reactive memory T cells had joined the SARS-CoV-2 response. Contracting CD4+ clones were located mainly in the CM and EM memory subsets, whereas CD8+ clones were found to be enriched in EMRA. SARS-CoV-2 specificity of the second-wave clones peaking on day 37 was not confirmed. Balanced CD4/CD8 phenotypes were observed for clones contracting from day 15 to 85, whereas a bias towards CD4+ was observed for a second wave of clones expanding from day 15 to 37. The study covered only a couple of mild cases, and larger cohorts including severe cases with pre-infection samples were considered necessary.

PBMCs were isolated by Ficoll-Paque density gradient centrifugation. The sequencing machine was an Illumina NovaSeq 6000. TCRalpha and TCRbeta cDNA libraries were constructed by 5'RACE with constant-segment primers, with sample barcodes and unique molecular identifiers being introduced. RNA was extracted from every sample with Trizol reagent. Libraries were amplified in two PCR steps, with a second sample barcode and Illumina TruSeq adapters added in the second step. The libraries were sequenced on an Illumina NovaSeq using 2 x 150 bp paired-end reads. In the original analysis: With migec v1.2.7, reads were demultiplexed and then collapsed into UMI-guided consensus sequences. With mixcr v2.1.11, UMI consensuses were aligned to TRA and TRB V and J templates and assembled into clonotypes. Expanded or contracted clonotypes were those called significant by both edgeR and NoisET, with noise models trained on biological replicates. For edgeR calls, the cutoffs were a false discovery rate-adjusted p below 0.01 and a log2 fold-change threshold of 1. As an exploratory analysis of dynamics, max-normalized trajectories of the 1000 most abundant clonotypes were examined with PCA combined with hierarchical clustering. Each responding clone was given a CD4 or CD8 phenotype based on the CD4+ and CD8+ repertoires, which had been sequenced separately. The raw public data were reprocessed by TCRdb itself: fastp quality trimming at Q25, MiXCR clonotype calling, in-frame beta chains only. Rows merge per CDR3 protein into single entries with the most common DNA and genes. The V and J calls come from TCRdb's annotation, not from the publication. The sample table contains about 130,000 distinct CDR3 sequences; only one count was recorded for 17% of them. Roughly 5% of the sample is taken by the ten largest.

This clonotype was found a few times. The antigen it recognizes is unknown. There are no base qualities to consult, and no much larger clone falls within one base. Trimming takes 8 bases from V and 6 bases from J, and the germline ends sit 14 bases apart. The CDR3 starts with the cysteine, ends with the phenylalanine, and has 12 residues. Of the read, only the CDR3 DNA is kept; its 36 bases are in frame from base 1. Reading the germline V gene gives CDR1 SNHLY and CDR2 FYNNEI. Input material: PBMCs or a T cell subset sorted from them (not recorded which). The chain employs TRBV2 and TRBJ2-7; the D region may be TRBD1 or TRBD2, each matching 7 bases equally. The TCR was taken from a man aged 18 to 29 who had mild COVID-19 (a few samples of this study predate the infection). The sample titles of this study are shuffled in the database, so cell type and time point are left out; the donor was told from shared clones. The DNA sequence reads TGTGCCAGCGGCCAGGGGGAGGGCGAGCAGTACTTC. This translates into CASGQGEGEQYF.